The sequence of this T cell receptor (beta chain) was determined in a study of Ad26.COV2.S vaccination and SARS-CoV-2 variants. Study-wide context: Dosing was one shot or two shots 56 days apart.

Looked up from germline, CDR1 is LGHDT and CDR2 is YNNKEL (reference sequence). The V gene lost 1 base and the J gene lost 2 bases, with 11 bases spanning the gap. This CDR3 is built from 15 residues. The data were produced by immunoSEQ multiplex PCR, yet TCRdb's version contains in-frame clones alone and is incomplete. The repertoire holds some 420,000 clones, with around 89% as singletons. Treatment denoted: around 19 received Ad26.COV2.S at low or high dose, single or two shots; roughly 5 received placebo; per-sample allocation not given. After the first vaccine or placebo injection, samples were drawn on day 63. An adult aged 18-55 years in Boston served as the donor.

The origin of this receptor is a person between 18 and 65 years old who received the Ad26.COV2.S COVID-19 vaccine or a placebo. The chain couples TRBV3-1 (or the pseudogene TRBV3-2) to TRBJ2-5, with D perhaps TRBD1 (5 bases). The material sequenced was peripheral blood, taken in a trial of Ad26.COV2.S vaccine versus placebo. DNA for the CDR3: TGTGCCAGCAGCCAAGGCCTGGGGCGGCAAGAGACCCAGTACTTC. It encodes CASSQGLGRQETQYF.